The sequence of this TCR beta chain was determined in a study of T cell responses to AZD1222 COVID-19 vaccine. Overall study results and limits: Along spike, vaccine-associated CD4 TCRs were found throughout, with dominance at 160-218 and 743-854.

Per the germline V gene, CDR1 is SEHNR and CDR2 is FQNEAQ (reference sequence). Trimming removed 4 bases at V and 1 base at J, with 14 bases between. The CDR3 contains 16 residues. Profiling relied on immunoSEQ multiplex PCR, and the TCRdb table lists in-frame clones only, not all of them. The sample consists of some 280,000 clones, 85% to 95% of them appearing once. The sample holds a few counts of this clone. The antigen remains undetermined. The source of this sequence is an adult who received the AZD1222 COVID-19 vaccine. The material was peripheral blood, obtained 28 days after the second AZD1222 dose. The chain carries TRBV7-9 and TRBJ2-1; maybe TRBD1 (6 bases). The CDR3 sequence: CASSSGTGWSYNEQFF. CDR3 nucleotide sequence: TGTGCCAGCAGCTCAGGTACAGGGTGGTCCTACAATGAGCAGTTCTTC.